This entry describes one T cell receptor (beta chain). Trimming took 8 bases from V and 5 from J; bases not matched to a gene: 9. The germline V gene has CDR1 MNHNS and CDR2 SASEGT. The CDR3 is made up of 14 amino acids. The data derive from a study of T cells in Graves' hyperthyroidism and ophthalmopathy. RNA transcripts served as the template for amplifying TCR beta CDR3 regions. RT-PCR in the first round (using the HTBI primer set) targeted the TCR CDR3. TCRdb reanalysed the multiplex PCR reads using MiXCR and keeps one entry per CDR3 protein. The table has roughly 360,000 distinct CDR3 sequences, about 13% seen once; the top ten hold less than 25%. Clinical symptoms, serum thyroxine, TRAb, thyroid ultrasound and orbital computed tomography informed diagnoses. Each 10 ml fresh peripheral blood draw supplied the PBMCs.

Sequenced sample: blood. The clonotype comes from a man younger than 40 with Graves' hyperthyroidism that later progressed to Graves' ophthalmopathy. The chain links TRBV6-1 to TRBJ2-1, with 7 bases aligning to TRBD1. The CDR3 DNA reads TGTGCCAGCCTAAACAGGGGATTGGACAATGAGCAGTTCTTC. This sequence encodes CASLNRGLDNEQFF.